The rows below give T cell receptor beta chains drawn from one sample of a study of CD8 T cells in ankylosing spondylitis. TCRdb fed the 5' RACE reads into MiXCR, producing one record per CDR3 protein. This table holds approximately 500,000 distinct CDR3 sequences, about 13% found once. Sequencing was done on a sample of blood, either unsorted or a sorted T cell fraction (not recorded which). The receptors were gathered from a male donor with ankylosing spondylitis. CDR3s include the opening cysteine and the closing phenylalanine or tryptophan. Fields, in order: V gene, CDR3 length, J gene, CDR3 protein.

>TRBV7-8|14|TRBJ2-3
CASKADVSTDTQYF
>TRBV7-2|16|TRBJ2-1
CASSVPPGTRNNEQFF
>TRBV24-1|13|TRBJ2-1
CATSDPGPNEQFF
>TRBV18|14|TRBJ2-7
CASSPFTGTYEQYF
>TRBV9|15|TRBJ2-1
CASSGGTGGHNEQFF
>TRBV6-2/TRBV6-3|15|TRBJ2-1
CASSYPAGGTNEQFF
>TRBV20-1|14|TRBJ2-7
CSARPRTGGYEQYF
>TRBV5-1|15|TRBJ2-5
CASSTSGRTQETQYF
>TRBV3-1|15|TRBJ2-1
CASSQVPSGGASQFF
>TRBV20-1|17|TRBJ2-3
CSASPGTSGSGTDTQYF
>TRBV30|14|TRBJ2-2
CARTGLGAPGELFF
>TRBV5-1|14|TRBJ2-3
CASSFGWSTDTQYF
>TRBV20-1|11|TRBJ2-5
CSAEQRETQYF
>TRBV12-3/TRBV12-4|16|TRBJ2-5
CASSLLGALAQETQYF
>TRBV20-1|16|TRBJ1-1
CSAVPFVWGTNTEAFF
>TRBV4-1|14|TRBJ2-3
CASSQVRATDTQYF
>TRBV6-1|16|TRBJ2-1
CASTRGSGSSYNEQFF
>TRBV20-1|13|TRBJ2-5
CSARLGQGETQYF
>TRBV20-1|14|TRBJ2-3
CSARDLATTDTQYF
>TRBV30|14|TRBJ2-4
CAWSGDRHKTDQYF
>TRBV3-1|15|TRBJ2-1
CASSHRGAGYNEQFF
>TRBV7-2|14|TRBJ1-1
CASSFSMADTEAFF
>TRBV12-3/TRBV12-4|15|TRBJ2-2
CASRPGQIYTGELFF
>TRBV7-2|14|TRBJ2-5
CASSFLAETETQYF
>TRBV4-1|14|TRBJ2-5
CASSQREAGETQYF
>TRBV21-1|17|TRBJ2-2
CASSVSGAGAGTGELFF
>TRBV7-9|12|TRBJ1-4
CASSPSNEKLFF
>TRBV20-1|14|TRBJ1-1
CSAPTGTGSTEAFF
>TRBV6-1|14|TRBJ1-6
CASSPRDREEPLHF
>TRBV3-1|15|TRBJ2-2
CASSQGVLAVGELFF
>TRBV15|14|TRBJ2-3
CATGVGGYTDTQYF